The 6 T cell receptor beta chains presented below share a single source sample, sequenced in a study of T-cell reconstitution after alpha-beta-depleted transplantation in children. Preparing the TCRbeta library involved the use of unique molecular identifiers. One entry per CDR3 protein, called by TCRdb with MiXCR from the PCR reads. The data show about 27,000 distinct CDR3 sequences, with 15% to 20% seen just once and 35% to 45% held by the top ten. Specimen: PBMCs, mostly from graft donor cells, collected 60 days after TCRalphabeta/CD19-depleted stem cell transplant. These receptors all come from a male patient aged 2 to 9 who had a stem cell transplant for acute lymphoblastic leukemia, so the T cells may come from the graft donor.

This clonotype was recorded at least ten times. The rearrangement joins TRBV6-2 or TRBV6-3 to TRBJ2-1, with TRBD1 as a possible D gene (5 bases). This CDR3 comprises 11 residues. Germline V lookup: CDR1 MNHEY, CDR2 SVGEGT. The V end was cut by 10 bases, the J end by 6 bases, with 10 bases between. The CDR3 bases are TGTGCCAAGACAAGGGGCAATGAGCAGTTCTTC. It codes for CAKTRGNEQFF.

This clonotype showed up many times. The rearrangement uses TRBV6-2 or TRBV6-3 and TRBJ2-4, with D hard to call. V was pared by 7 bases and J by 0 bases, with 10 bases between. Per the germline V gene, CDR1 is MNHEY and CDR2 is SVGEGT. CDR3 length: 14 residues. Written as DNA, the CDR3 is TGTGCCAGCAAGCCCGCGGTAGCCAAAAACATTCAGTACTTC. It encodes CASKPAVAKNIQYF.

This clonotype was counted a few times. The chain combines TRBV11-2 with TRBJ2-4, with a tentative D call TRBD1 (5 bases). CDR1 and CDR2 (germline): SGHAT, FQNNGV. V was shortened by 0 bases and J by 11 bases, with 17 bases between the two germline ends. There are 15 residues in the CDR3. CDR3: CASSLDAGSKNFQYF. CDR3 bases: TGTGCCAGCAGCTTAGATGCAGGGTCGAAGAACTTTCAGTACTTC.

The count of this clonotype is one. This chain connects TRBV14 to TRBJ1-3, with TRBD1 as a possible D gene (5 bases). Germline values: CDR1 SGHDN, CDR2 FVKESK. The V end was cut by 5 bases, the J end by 0 bases, with 11 bases between. There are 15 residues in the CDR3. Here the CDR3 reads CASSSRQRSGNTIYF. The DNA for the CDR3 is TGTGCCAGCAGCTCTCGACAGCGCTCTGGAAACACCATATATTTT.

This clonotype was detected a few times. The CDR3 DNA follows: TGCGCCAGCAGCCAAGAGAGAAGCGGGGGTGACGAGCAGTACTTC. It yields the protein CASSQERSGGDEQYF. The chain has TRBV4-1 and TRBJ2-7; 8 nucleotides align to TRBD2. The germline V gene encodes CDR1 MGHRA and CDR2 YSYEKL. Trimming took 0 bases from V and 5 from J; bases not matched to a gene: 6. The CDR3 covers 15 residues.

The CDR3 region has the DNA TGTGCCAGCAGCCCACCTTTGACGGGCGACTCCTACGAGCAGTACTTC. Its protein product is CASSPPLTGDSYEQYF. The chain couples TRBV11-2 to TRBJ2-7; D is uncertain. Trimming removed 5 bases at V and 0 bases at J, with 17 bases between. The CDR3 is 16 residues long. CDR1 SGHAT and CDR2 FQNNGV come from the germline V gene.